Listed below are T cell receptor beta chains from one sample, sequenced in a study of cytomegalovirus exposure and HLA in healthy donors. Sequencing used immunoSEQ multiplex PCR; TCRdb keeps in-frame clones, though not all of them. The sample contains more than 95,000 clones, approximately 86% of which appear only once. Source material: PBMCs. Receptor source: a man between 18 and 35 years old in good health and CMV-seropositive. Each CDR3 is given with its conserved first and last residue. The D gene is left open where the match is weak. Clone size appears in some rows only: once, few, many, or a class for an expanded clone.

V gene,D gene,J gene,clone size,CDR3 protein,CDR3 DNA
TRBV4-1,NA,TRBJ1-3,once,CASSYRQTDTIYF,TGCGCCAGCAGCTACCGACAGACCGACACCATATATTTT
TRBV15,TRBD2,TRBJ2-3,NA,CATSRDSGGADTQYF,TGTGCCACCAGCAGAGATAGCGGGGGGGCAGATACGCAGTATTTT
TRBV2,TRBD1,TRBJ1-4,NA,CAGHPGAGGEKLFF,TGTGCCGGCCACCCGGGGGCAGGGGGTGAAAAACTGTTTTTT
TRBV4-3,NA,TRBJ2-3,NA,CASSRTGITDTQYF,TGCGCCAGCAGCAGGACGGGAATCACAGATACGCAGTATTTT
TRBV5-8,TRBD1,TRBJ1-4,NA,CASSQEGTGPEKLFF,TGTGCCAGCAGCCAAGAGGGGACAGGGCCCGAAAAACTGTTTTTT
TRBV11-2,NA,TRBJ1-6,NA,CASSLDRTYNSPLHF,TGTGCCAGCAGCCTCGACAGGACCTATAATTCACCCCTCCACTTT
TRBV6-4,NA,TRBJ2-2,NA,CASSDSKGDTGELFF,TGTGCCAGCAGTGACTCAAAGGGGGACACCGGGGAGCTGTTTTTT
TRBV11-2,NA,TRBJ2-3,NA,CASSLGGEADTQYF,TGTGCCAGCAGTCTCGGCGGGGAAGCAGATACGCAGTATTTT
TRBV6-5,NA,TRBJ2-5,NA,CASSYGAGWQETQYF,TGTGCCAGCAGTTACGGGGCCGGGTGGCAAGAGACCCAGTACTTC
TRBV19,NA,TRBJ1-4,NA,CASSDEGAFEKLFF,TGTGCCAGTAGTGACGAAGGGGCTTTTGAAAAACTGTTTTTT
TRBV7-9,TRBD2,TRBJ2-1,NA,CASSLGRSYNEQFF,TGTGCCAGCAGTCTCGGGAGGTCCTACAATGAGCAGTTCTTC
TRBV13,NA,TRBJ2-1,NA,CASSLEAGALFSYNEQFF,TGTGCCAGCAGCTTAGAGGCGGGGGCGTTATTCTCCTACAATGAGCAGTTCTTC
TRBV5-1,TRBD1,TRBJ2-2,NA,CASSNRTGNTGELFF,TGCGCCAGCAGCAACCGGACAGGGAACACCGGGGAGCTGTTTTTT
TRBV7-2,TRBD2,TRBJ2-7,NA,CASSLQTSGPYEQYF,TGTGCCAGCAGCTTACAAACTAGCGGGCCCTACGAGCAGTACTTC
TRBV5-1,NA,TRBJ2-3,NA,CASSLVSGTDTQYF,TGCGCCAGCAGCTTGGTGTCGGGCACAGATACGCAGTATTTT
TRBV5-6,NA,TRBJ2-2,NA,CASSTTITGRNTGELFF,TGTGCCAGCAGCACCACGATTACAGGAAGGAACACCGGGGAGCTGTTTTTT
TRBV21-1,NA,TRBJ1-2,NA,CASSKGGTRTGDGYTF,TGTGCCAGCAGCAAAGGGGGAACTAGGACAGGGGACGGCTACACCTTC
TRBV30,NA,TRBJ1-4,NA,CAWSSTGITNEKLFF,TGTGCCTGGAGTTCTACGGGGATCACTAATGAAAAACTGTTTTTT
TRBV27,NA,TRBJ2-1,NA,CASSLSPGHEQFF,TGTGCCAGCAGTTTATCGCCAGGCCATGAGCAGTTCTTC
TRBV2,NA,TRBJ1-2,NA,CASSVQTNYGYTF,TGTGCCAGCAGTGTTCAGACTAACTATGGCTACACCTTC
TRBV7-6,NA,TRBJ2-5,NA,CASSGIGETEETQYF,TGTGCCAGCAGCGGCATAGGGGAAACCGAAGAGACCCAGTACTTC
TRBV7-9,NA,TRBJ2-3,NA,CASSLVADTQYF,TGTGCCAGCAGCTTAGTCGCAGATACGCAGTATTTT
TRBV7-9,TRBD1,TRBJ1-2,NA,CASSLEETGANYGYTF,TGTGCCAGCAGCTTAGAAGAGACAGGGGCGAACTATGGCTACACCTTC
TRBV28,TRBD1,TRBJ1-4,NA,CASSLGDRYEKLFF,TGTGCCAGCAGTTTAGGGGACAGATATGAAAAACTGTTTTTT
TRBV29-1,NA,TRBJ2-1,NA,CSVEDGGGLRYNEQFF,TGCAGCGTTGAAGATGGAGGTGGTTTACGCTACAATGAGCAGTTCTTC
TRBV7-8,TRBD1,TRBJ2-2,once,CASTRSGTVNTGELFF,TGTGCCAGCACCCGATCCGGGACAGTAAACACCGGGGAGCTGTTTTTT
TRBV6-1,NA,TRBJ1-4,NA,CASRDPTAANEKLFF,TGTGCCAGCAGGGATCCGACAGCCGCTAATGAAAAACTGTTTTTT
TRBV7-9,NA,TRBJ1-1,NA,CASSSNPGTEAFF,TGTGCCAGCAGCTCCAACCCGGGGACTGAAGCTTTCTTT
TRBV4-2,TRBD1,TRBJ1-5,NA,CASSQAVQGADQPQHF,TGTGCCAGCAGCCAAGCCGTACAGGGGGCCGATCAGCCCCAGCATTTT
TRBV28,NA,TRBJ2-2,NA,CASSPLVPRDRHTGELFF,TGTGCCAGCAGTCCACTCGTTCCGCGGGATCGGCACACCGGGGAGCTGTTTTTT
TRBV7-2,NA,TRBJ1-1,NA,CASSPAGVENTEAFF,TGTGCCAGCAGCCCGGCGGGGGTCGAAAACACTGAAGCTTTCTTT
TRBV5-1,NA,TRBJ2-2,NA,CASSGAGPNTGELFF,TGCGCCAGCAGTGGGGCAGGGCCTAACACCGGGGAGCTGTTTTTT
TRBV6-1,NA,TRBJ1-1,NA,CASSERGFNTEAFF,TGTGCCAGCAGTGAGAGAGGGTTCAACACTGAAGCTTTCTTT
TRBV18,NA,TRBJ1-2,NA,CASSQDSSYGYTF,TGTGCCAGCTCACAGGACAGTTCCTATGGCTACACCTTC
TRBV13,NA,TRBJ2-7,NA,CASSLRGQSSYEQYF,TGTGCCAGCAGCTTAAGAGGCCAGAGCTCCTACGAGCAGTACTTC
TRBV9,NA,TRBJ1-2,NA,CASSPGQRDGYTF,TGTGCCAGCAGCCCCGGGCAGCGGGATGGCTACACCTTC
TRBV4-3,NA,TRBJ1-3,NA,CASSLLTGTGNTIYF,TGCGCCAGCAGCCTCCTCACAGGGACTGGAAACACCATATATTTT
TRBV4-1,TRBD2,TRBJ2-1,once,CASSLRERGPEDEQFF,TGCGCCAGCAGCCTTCGAGAGCGGGGGCCTGAGGATGAGCAGTTCTTC
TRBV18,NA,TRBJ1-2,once,CASSPILYGYTF,TGTGCCAGCTCCCCCATACTCTATGGCTACACCTTC
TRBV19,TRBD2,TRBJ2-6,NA,CASSPTGGPSSGANVLTF,TGTGCCAGTAGTCCCACGGGGGGTCCGAGCTCTGGGGCCAACGTCCTGACTTTC
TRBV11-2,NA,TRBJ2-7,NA,CASSLHMSEGTGEQYF,TGTGCCAGCAGCTTACATATGAGTGAGGGAACAGGGGAGCAGTACTTC
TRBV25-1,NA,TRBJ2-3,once,CASRDRESTDTQYF,TGTGCCAGCAGGGACAGAGAAAGCACAGATACGCAGTATTTT
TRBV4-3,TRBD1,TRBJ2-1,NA,CASSQGGTGRLNEQFF,TGCGCCAGCAGCCAAGGCGGGACAGGGAGATTGAATGAGCAGTTCTTC
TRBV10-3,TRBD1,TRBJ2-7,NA,CAISEGRTGAPYEQYF,TGTGCCATCAGTGAAGGAAGGACAGGGGCTCCCTACGAGCAGTACTTC
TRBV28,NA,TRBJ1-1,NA,CASLTQGGGPTEAFF,TGTGCCAGCTTAACTCAAGGCGGGGGCCCCACTGAAGCTTTCTTT
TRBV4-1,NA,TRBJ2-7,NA,CASSQDFGYEQYF,TGCGCCAGCAGCCAAGATTTCGGTTACGAGCAGTACTTC
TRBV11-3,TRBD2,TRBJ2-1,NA,CASSLDFPAGGINEQFF,TGTGCCAGCAGCTTAGATTTTCCAGCGGGGGGGATAAATGAGCAGTTCTTC
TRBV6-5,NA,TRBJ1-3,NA,CASKIDSSGNTIYF,TGTGCCAGCAAGATAGACAGCTCTGGAAACACCATATATTTT
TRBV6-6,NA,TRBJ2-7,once,CASSPVPRVYEQYF,TGTGCCAGCAGCCCGGTCCCTCGGGTCTACGAGCAGTACTTC
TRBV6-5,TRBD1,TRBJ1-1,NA,CASRPDRGAAFF,TGTGCCAGCAGACCCGACAGGGGTGCGGCTTTCTTT
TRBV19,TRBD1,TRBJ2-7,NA,CASSIGTGQGVVYEQYF,TGTGCCAGTAGTATCGGTACCGGACAGGGGGTAGTCTACGAGCAGTACTTC
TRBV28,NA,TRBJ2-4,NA,CASSRGGKNIQYF,TGTGCCAGCAGTAGGGGGGGGAAAAACATTCAGTACTTC
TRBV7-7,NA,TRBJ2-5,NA,CASSLPGGETQYF,TGTGCCAGCAGCTTACCAGGTGGTGAGACCCAGTACTTC
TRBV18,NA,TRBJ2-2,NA,CASSNRDTGELFF,TGTGCCAGCTCAAACAGGGACACCGGGGAGCTGTTTTTT
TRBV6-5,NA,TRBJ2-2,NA,CASSYTQGNTGELFF,TGTGCCAGCAGTTACACCCAGGGGAACACCGGGGAGCTGTTTTTT
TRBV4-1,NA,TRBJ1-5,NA,CASSQREGPAWPQHF,TGCGCCAGCAGCCAGAGAGAGGGTCCTGCATGGCCCCAGCATTTT
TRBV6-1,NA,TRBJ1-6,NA,CASSEPGHSPLHF,TGTGCCAGCAGTGAACCAGGGCATTCACCCCTCCACTTT